This is a list of T cell receptor beta chains from one sample in a study of T cell responses to AZD1222 COVID-19 vaccine. Data came from immunoSEQ multiplex PCR; TCRdb stores just in-frame clones and leaves some out. Among 130,000 to 150,000 clones listed, approximately 93% were seen once. The input for sequencing was peripheral blood, taken after recovery from COVID-19. Receptors originate from an adult who had recovered from COVID-19. Each CDR3 is given with its conserved first and last residue. The D gene is left open where the match is weak. The size entry is marked missing in some rows and otherwise reads once, few, many or a size class.

clone_size: -; j_call: TRBJ2-4; cdr3_length: 18; v_call: TRBV5-1; d_call: -; cdr3_aa: CASSLVPANTLAKNIQYF; cdr3_nt: TGCGCCAGCAGCTTGGTCCCCGCTAATACTTTAGCCAAAAACATTCAGTACTTC
clone_size: -; j_call: TRBJ2-1; cdr3_length: 15; v_call: TRBV3-1/TRBV3-2; d_call: TRBD2; cdr3_aa: CASSLSGRSFNEQFF; cdr3_nt: TGTGCCAGCAGCCTCAGCGGGAGATCCTTCAATGAGCAGTTCTTC
clone_size: -; j_call: TRBJ2-7; cdr3_length: 14; v_call: TRBV19; d_call: -; cdr3_aa: CASSIAQGNYEQYF; cdr3_nt: TGTGCCAGTAGTATAGCCCAGGGGAACTACGAGCAGTACTTC
clone_size: -; j_call: TRBJ2-1; cdr3_length: 16; v_call: TRBV11-3; d_call: TRBD1; cdr3_aa: CASSLGVWDSYNEQFF; cdr3_nt: TGTGCCAGCAGCTTAGGTGTTTGGGACAGCTACAATGAGCAGTTCTTC
clone_size: -; j_call: TRBJ1-4; cdr3_length: 17; v_call: TRBV5-1; d_call: TRBD1; cdr3_aa: CASSLVDRVLRNEKLFF; cdr3_nt: TGCGCCAGCAGCTTGGTGGACAGGGTCTTAAGAAATGAAAAACTGTTTTTT
clone_size: -; j_call: TRBJ2-1; cdr3_length: 17; v_call: TRBV7-6; d_call: TRBD2; cdr3_aa: CASSFVGRVRSDNEQFF; cdr3_nt: TGTGCCAGCAGCTTTGTGGGGAGGGTAAGGTCCGACAATGAGCAGTTCTTC
clone_size: -; j_call: TRBJ2-1; cdr3_length: 13; v_call: TRBV7-9; d_call: -; cdr3_aa: CASSTNTHNEQFF; cdr3_nt: TGTGCCAGCTCAACAAACACGCACAATGAGCAGTTCTTC
clone_size: -; j_call: TRBJ2-2; cdr3_length: 14; v_call: TRBV29-1; d_call: -; cdr3_aa: CSAARLEGTGELFF; cdr3_nt: TGCAGCGCAGCGAGGCTAGAGGGGACCGGGGAGCTGTTTTTT
clone_size: few; j_call: TRBJ2-7; cdr3_length: 12; v_call: TRBV5-8; d_call: -; cdr3_aa: CASSSRTSEQYF; cdr3_nt: TGTGCCAGCAGCTCCCGGACCTCGGAGCAGTACTTC
clone_size: -; j_call: TRBJ2-7; cdr3_length: 16; v_call: TRBV11-2; d_call: TRBD2; cdr3_aa: CASSSPLGGRASEQYF; cdr3_nt: TGTGCCAGCAGCTCTCCTCTTGGCGGGAGGGCCAGCGAGCAGTACTTC
clone_size: once; j_call: TRBJ1-4; cdr3_length: 14; v_call: TRBV19; d_call: -; cdr3_aa: CASTNAGHNEKLFF; cdr3_nt: TGTGCCAGTACAAATGCGGGGCATAATGAAAAACTGTTTTTT
clone_size: -; j_call: TRBJ2-3; cdr3_length: 12; v_call: TRBV28; d_call: -; cdr3_aa: CASSLPQDTQYF; cdr3_nt: TGTGCCAGCAGTTTACCACAAGATACGCAGTATTTT
clone_size: -; j_call: TRBJ2-1; cdr3_length: 17; v_call: TRBV7-2; d_call: TRBD2; cdr3_aa: CASSLFSGTSGYNEQFF; cdr3_nt: TGTGCCAGCAGCTTGTTCTCCGGGACTAGCGGTTACAATGAGCAGTTCTTC
clone_size: -; j_call: TRBJ1-5; cdr3_length: 15; v_call: TRBV2; d_call: TRBD1; cdr3_aa: CASSVAGQGGQPQHF; cdr3_nt: TGTGCCAGCAGTGTGGCCGGACAGGGGGGCCAGCCCCAGCATTTT
clone_size: -; j_call: TRBJ1-5; cdr3_length: 14; v_call: TRBV19; d_call: -; cdr3_aa: CASSISDSNQPQHF; cdr3_nt: TGTGCCAGTAGTATTTCGGACAGCAATCAGCCCCAGCATTTT
clone_size: once; j_call: TRBJ2-1; cdr3_length: 13; v_call: TRBV7-3; d_call: TRBD1; cdr3_aa: CASSLQGQGVKFF; cdr3_nt: TGTGCCAGCAGCCTCCAGGGACAGGGGGTGAAGTTCTTC
clone_size: -; j_call: TRBJ2-6; cdr3_length: 14; v_call: TRBV30; d_call: -; cdr3_aa: CAWSTASGANVLTF; cdr3_nt: TGTGCCTGGAGTACAGCGTCCGGGGCCAACGTCCTGACTTTC
clone_size: once; j_call: TRBJ2-7; cdr3_length: 13; v_call: TRBV9; d_call: -; cdr3_aa: CASSEGDVPEQYF; cdr3_nt: TGTGCCAGCAGCGAGGGGGACGTCCCCGAGCAGTACTTC
clone_size: -; j_call: TRBJ1-5; cdr3_length: 16; v_call: TRBV30; d_call: TRBD1; cdr3_aa: CAWSVLGGQGTQPQHF; cdr3_nt: TGTGCCTGGAGTGTACTTGGGGGACAGGGTACCCAGCCCCAGCATTTT
clone_size: -; j_call: TRBJ1-1; cdr3_length: 13; v_call: TRBV9; d_call: -; cdr3_aa: CASSVDSNTEAFF; cdr3_nt: TGTGCCAGCAGCGTAGACTCGAACACTGAAGCTTTCTTT
clone_size: -; j_call: TRBJ2-1; cdr3_length: 13; v_call: TRBV5-6; d_call: TRBD1; cdr3_aa: CASDGRGYDEQFF; cdr3_nt: TGTGCCAGCGACGGCAGGGGGTACGATGAGCAGTTCTTC
clone_size: -; j_call: TRBJ1-3; cdr3_length: 15; v_call: TRBV15; d_call: -; cdr3_aa: CATSREREPGNTIYF; cdr3_nt: TGTGCCACCAGCAGAGAACGGGAGCCCGGAAACACCATATATTTT
clone_size: -; j_call: TRBJ2-1; cdr3_length: 11; v_call: TRBV25-1; d_call: -; cdr3_aa: CASSEGANWFF; cdr3_nt: TGTGCCAGCAGTGAAGGAGCAAACTGGTTCTTC
clone_size: -; j_call: TRBJ2-1; cdr3_length: 15; v_call: TRBV6-5; d_call: TRBD2; cdr3_aa: CASSYVAGGRNEQFF; cdr3_nt: TGTGCCAGCAGTTACGTAGCGGGAGGGAGAAATGAGCAGTTCTTC
clone_size: -; j_call: TRBJ2-7; cdr3_length: 15; v_call: TRBV7-8; d_call: TRBD2; cdr3_aa: CASSSTSGSSYEQYF; cdr3_nt: TGTGCCAGCAGCTCCACTAGCGGGAGCTCCTACGAGCAGTACTTC
clone_size: -; j_call: TRBJ1-3; cdr3_length: 13; v_call: TRBV12-3/TRBV12-4; d_call: -; cdr3_aa: CASRRSFGNTIYF; cdr3_nt: TGTGCCAGCAGGCGGAGCTTTGGAAACACCATATATTTT
clone_size: -; j_call: TRBJ2-7; cdr3_length: 12; v_call: TRBV7-9; d_call: TRBD1; cdr3_aa: CASSRQGSEQYF; cdr3_nt: TGTGCCAGCAGCCGACAGGGATCCGAGCAGTACTTC
clone_size: -; j_call: TRBJ2-1; cdr3_length: 15; v_call: TRBV11-2; d_call: -; cdr3_aa: CASSLEGGASNEQFF; cdr3_nt: TGTGCCAGCAGCTTAGAGGGGGGCGCATCCAATGAGCAGTTCTTC
clone_size: -; j_call: TRBJ1-4; cdr3_length: 19; v_call: TRBV6-6; d_call: -; cdr3_aa: CASSPRGGTGNATNEKLFF; cdr3_nt: TGTGCCAGCAGTCCCAGAGGGGGAACGGGGAATGCAACTAATGAAAAACTGTTTTTT
clone_size: -; j_call: TRBJ2-2; cdr3_length: 16; v_call: TRBV27; d_call: TRBD1; cdr3_aa: CASSSPRTGGTGELFF; cdr3_nt: TGTGCCAGCAGTTCCCCACGGACAGGGGGGACCGGGGAGCTGTTTTTT
clone_size: -; j_call: TRBJ1-1; cdr3_length: 16; v_call: TRBV14; d_call: -; cdr3_aa: CASSQVWTHPNTEAFF; cdr3_nt: TGTGCCAGCAGCCAAGTGTGGACACACCCGAACACTGAAGCTTTCTTT
clone_size: -; j_call: TRBJ2-6; cdr3_length: 15; v_call: TRBV6-1; d_call: -; cdr3_aa: CASSEPGSGANVLTF; cdr3_nt: TGTGCCAGCAGTGAACCAGGGTCTGGGGCCAACGTCCTGACTTTC
clone_size: -; j_call: TRBJ2-3; cdr3_length: 13; v_call: TRBV9; d_call: -; cdr3_aa: CASSEEATDTQYF; cdr3_nt: TGTGCCAGCAGCGAGGAGGCCACAGATACGCAGTATTTT
clone_size: -; j_call: TRBJ2-5; cdr3_length: 13; v_call: TRBV29-1; d_call: -; cdr3_aa: CSVERTGPETQYF; cdr3_nt: TGCAGCGTTGAAAGAACGGGACCGGAGACCCAGTACTTC
clone_size: -; j_call: TRBJ2-7; cdr3_length: 12; v_call: TRBV6-5; d_call: TRBD1; cdr3_aa: CASMDRGYEQYF; cdr3_nt: TGTGCCAGCATGGACAGGGGGTACGAGCAGTACTTC
clone_size: -; j_call: TRBJ2-7; cdr3_length: 17; v_call: TRBV5-5; d_call: TRBD2; cdr3_aa: CASSFVTSGSETYEQYF; cdr3_nt: TGTGCCAGCAGCTTTGTTACTAGCGGGAGCGAAACCTACGAGCAGTACTTC
clone_size: -; j_call: TRBJ2-1; cdr3_length: 13; v_call: TRBV30; d_call: TRBD2; cdr3_aa: CAQGLADYNEQFF; cdr3_nt: TGTGCCCAGGGACTAGCGGACTACAATGAGCAGTTCTTC